The 28 T cell receptor beta chains in this list originate from one sample, sequenced in a study of cytomegalovirus exposure and HLA in healthy donors. With 60 Vbeta and 13 Jbeta primers, the PCR was carried out. Measured with immunoSEQ multiplex PCR; TCRdb has only the in-frame clones, and not every one. The data show roughly 120,000 clones, with approximately 80% seen just once and less than 2.5% held by the top ten. The sequencing input was PBMCs. These receptors were taken from a woman in her 30s in good health and CMV-seronegative.

V is TRBV27 and J is TRBJ2-7; 7 positions agree with TRBD2. This CDR3 has 15 residues. Germline values: CDR1 MNHEY, CDR2 SMNVEV (reference sequence). V was pared by 2 bases and J by 0 bases, with 4 bases of the junction left unmatched. The CDR3 nucleotides read TGTGCCAGCAGTTTAGCGGGAGTGGCCTCCTACGAGCAGTACTTC. This sequence encodes CASSLAGVASYEQYF.

The V call is TRBV7-2, the J call TRBJ1-2, with D perhaps TRBD1 (6 bases). Trimming removed 4 bases from V and 13 bases from J, with 13 bases in between. This CDR3 has 11 amino acids. Looked up from germline, CDR1 is SGHTA and CDR2 is FQGNSA. The CDR3 here is CASSWDISSTF. CDR3 coding DNA: TGTGCCAGCAGCTGGGACATCTCCAGCACCTTC.

V gene TRBV7-8 combines with J gene TRBJ2-5; 10 bases align to TRBD2. The DNA end is more similar to TRBJ2-7, so the J call may be wrong. Germline lookup yields CDR1 SGHVS and CDR2 FQNEAQ. This CDR3 region has 17 residues. DNA of the CDR3: TGTGCCAGCAGCTTAGACAAACTAGCGGGATCAACCTACGAGCAGTACTTC. Translating it yields CASSLDKLAGSTYEQYF.

This clone has a single count. The CDR3 region is CASSGLVKTDTQYF. Here the CDR3 DNA reads TGTGCCAGCAGCGGACTAGTTAAGACAGATACGCAGTATTTT. The rearrangement links TRBV9 to TRBJ2-3, with D possibly being TRBD2 (6 bases). Germline V gives CDR1 SGDLS, CDR2 YYNGEE. The ends were cut back, 3 bases at V and 3 bases at J, with 11 bases in the middle. The CDR3 covers 14 residues.

The chain links TRBV25-1 to TRBJ2-7; tentative D call: TRBD1 (6 bases). CDR1 is MGHDK, CDR2 SYGVNS, per germline. The CDR3 runs to 13 residues. Between the trimmed V and J ends, which lost 2 bases and 4 bases, there was a span of 9 bases. CDR3 amino acids: CASSEQGLYEQYF. CDR3 DNA: TGTGCCAGCAGTGAACAGGGGCTTTACGAGCAGTACTTC.

This clone was seen once. The germline gene is not matched at one end of the junction; a read error may be the cause. The chain combines TRBV27 with TRBJ2-1; TRBD1 aligns across 8 bases. The germline V gene has CDR1 MNHEY and CDR2 SMNVEV (reference sequence). The CDR3 covers 18 residues. The DNA for the CDR3 is TGTGCCAGCAGTTTATTTGGTTTTGCAGGGGGCTACTACAATGAGCAGCTCTTC. Residues: CASSLFGFAGGYYNEQLF.

V usage is TRBV5-6 and J usage is TRBJ2-1, with a possible D match to TRBD1 (5 bases). Germline CDR1 reads SGHDT; CDR2 reads YYEEEE. This CDR3 has 15 amino acids. Trimming shortened V by 1 base and J by 0 bases, and 8 bases separated the two germline ends. The CDR3 coding sequence is TGTGCCAGCAGCTTGTCAGGGCGCTCCTACAATGAGCAGTTCTTC. This encodes CASSLSGRSYNEQFF.

The chain combines TRBV28 with TRBJ2-7; maybe TRBD1 (6 bases). The CDR3 runs to 14 residues. The germline CDR1 and CDR2 sequences are MDHEN and SYDVKM. V was pared by 5 bases and J by 2 bases, with 13 bases between. CDR3 in amino acids: CASSPHDRPYEQYF. CDR3 DNA: TGTGCCAGCAGTCCTCATGACAGGCCCTACGAGCAGTACTTC. Complete variable domain (other parts from reference TRBV28 and TRBJ2-7): DVKVTQSSRYLVKRTGEKVFLECVQDMDHENMFWYRQDPGLGLRLIYFSYDVKMKEKGDIPEGYSVSREKKERFSLILESASTNQTSMYLCASSPHDRPYEQYFGPGTRLTVT.

The chain carries TRBV15 and TRBJ1-5; maybe TRBD1 (5 bases). Per germline, CDR1 LNHNV and CDR2 YYDKDF (reference sequence). The CDR3 runs 16 residues. Trimming took 6 bases from V and 4 from J, leaving 19 bases between them. The CDR3 DNA reads TGTGCCACCAGAACGAGTGGGCAGGGTAAAAATCAGCCCCAGCATTTT. This sequence encodes CATRTSGQGKNQPQHF.

V and J are TRBV6-5 and TRBJ1-2; 12 bases line up with TRBD1. CDR1 and CDR2 (germline): MNHEY, SVGAGI. V trimming: 3 bases; J trimming: 8 bases; junction bases outside the gene matches: 7. The CDR3 spans 15 residues. The CDR3 here is CASSYGTGGLDGYTF. The CDR3 DNA is TGTGCCAGCAGTTATGGGACAGGGGGCTTGGACGGCTACACCTTC.

The chain couples TRBV4-1 to TRBJ2-2; TRBD1 might be the D (5 bases). Germline V CDR1 and CDR2: MGHRA, YSYEKL. Trimming removed 2 bases at V and 7 bases at J, with 11 bases between. The CDR3 contains 14 residues. This CDR3 reads CASSQPTGRGELFF. The CDR3 DNA reads as TGCGCCAGCAGCCAACCTACAGGTCGCGGGGAGCTGTTTTTT.

In DNA form, the CDR3 reads TGCAGCGTTGCGGGAACTAGCGGGGGCGGGGAGCTGTTTTTT. This encodes CSVAGTSGGGELFF. The genes are TRBV29-1 and TRBJ2-2, with 11 nucleotides matching TRBD2. The CDR3 runs 14 residues. The J segment lost 7 bases and the V segment lost 4 bases, leaving 5 bases of the junction unmatched. Germline values: CDR1 SQVTM, CDR2 ANQGSEA.

V and J are TRBV6-1 and TRBJ2-6, with 8 bases matching TRBD1. This CDR3 is built from 15 residues. V lost 6 bases to trimming and J lost 4 bases; unmatched junction nucleotides: 5. Germline loops: CDR1 MNHNS, CDR2 SASEGT. The CDR3 DNA is TGTGCCAGCAGAGATAGACAGGGGGGGGCCAACGTCCTGACTTTC. Amino acids: CASRDRQGGANVLTF.

The CDR3 reads CASKPDRTTYYEQYF. The CDR3, as DNA: TGTGCCAGCAAACCCGACAGGACAACCTACTACGAGCAGTACTTC. The V and J genes are TRBV28 and TRBJ2-7; a possible D gene is TRBD1 (6 bases). V lost 7 bases, J lost 3 bases, and 19 bases lay in between. This CDR3 comprises 15 residues. CDR1 is MDHEN and CDR2 is SYDVKM in the germline V gene. Full variable domain (rest looked up from reference TRBV28 and TRBJ2-7): DVKVTQSSRYLVKRTGEKVFLECVQDMDHENMFWYRQDPGLGLRLIYFSYDVKMKEKGDIPEGYSVSREKKERFSLILESASTNQTSMYLCASKPDRTTYYEQYFGPGTRLTVT.

This clone has a single count. V usage is TRBV4-1 and J usage is TRBJ2-7; 9 nucleotides match TRBD2. With V trimmed by 0 bases and J by 0 bases, 3 bases remained unmatched. The germline gives CDR1 MGHRA, CDR2 YSYEKL. The CDR3 is 16 amino acids. The CDR3 loop is CASSQERTSDSYEQYF. As DNA, the CDR3 is TGCGCCAGCAGCCAAGAGAGGACTAGCGACTCCTACGAGCAGTACTTC.

This chain joins TRBV6-5 and TRBJ2-7; TRBD2 might be the D (6 bases). Trimming removed 8 bases from V and 2 bases from J, with 13 bases in between. The germline CDR1 and CDR2 sequences are MNHEY and SVGAGI. CDR3 size: 13 residues. The CDR3 sequence is CASLRDSTYEQYF. The CDR3 nucleotides read TGTGCCAGCCTCCGGGACTCAACCTACGAGCAGTACTTC.

The gene calls are TRBV7-9 and TRBJ2-7; the match to TRBD1 covers 8 bases. The germline CDR1 and CDR2 sequences are SEHNR and FQNEAQ (reference sequence). V gave up 5 bases and J gave up 5 bases; unmatched junction bases: 14. CDR3 size: 16 residues. Here the CDR3 DNA reads TGTGCCAGCAGCCAACGTGGACAGGGCGGGCAGCACGAGCAGTACTTC. Translated, it gives CASSQRGQGGQHEQYF.

A few counts support this clone. V is TRBV15 and J is TRBJ2-7; D is perhaps TRBD1 (6 bases). V was trimmed by 0 bases and J by 5 bases, leaving 14 bases between them. The CDR3 covers 15 residues. Germline lookup yields CDR1 LNHNV and CDR2 YYDKDF (reference sequence). This chain's CDR3 is CATSRDIQGPHEQYF. The CDR3 DNA sequence: TGTGCCACCAGCAGAGATATCCAGGGGCCCCACGAGCAGTACTTC.

The rearrangement links TRBV27 to TRBJ2-7; maybe TRBD1 (5 bases). The ends were cut back, 1 base at V and 6 bases at J, with 19 bases in the middle. The CDR3 extends over 16 amino acids. The germline V gene has CDR1 MNHEY and CDR2 SMNVEV (reference sequence). In nucleotides, the CDR3 is TGTGCCAGCAGTTTATTATCCCCAGGGTCACTTCGCGAGCAGTACTTC. This codes for CASSLLSPGSLREQYF.

V is TRBV4-2 and J is TRBJ1-1, with TRBD1 as a possible D gene (6 bases). The CDR3 is 15 amino acids. Germline assignment: CDR1 LGHNA and CDR2 YNFKEQ. Deletions cut 1 base from V and 2 bases from J, with 11 bases between. CDR3: CASSQGEGVNTEAFF. The DNA for the CDR3 is TGTGCCAGCAGCCAAGGGGAGGGGGTTAACACTGAAGCTTTCTTT.

This chain uses TRBV5-4 with TRBJ1-4, with 9 nucleotides matching TRBD1. V was pared by 2 bases and J by 2 bases, with 7 bases of the junction left unmatched. The CDR3 extends over 17 amino acids. CDR1 SGHNT and CDR2 YYREEE come from the germline V gene (reference sequence). The CDR3 sequence: CASSFLRGQGTNEKLFF. The CDR3 DNA is TGTGCCAGCAGCTTCCTTCGAGGACAGGGGACTAATGAAAAACTGTTTTTT.

This clone appeared a few times. This chain connects TRBV29-1 to TRBJ2-2; 8 bases are shared with TRBD2. Trimming cost V 7 bases and J 3 bases; bases outside gene matches: 4. Germline-derived CDR1 and CDR2 are SQVTM and ANQGSEA. There are 13 residues in the CDR3. The CDR3 sequence: CSGSGAHTGELFF. The CDR3 region has the DNA TGCAGCGGTAGCGGGGCCCACACCGGGGAGCTGTTTTTT.

This sequence joins TRBV5-1 and TRBJ2-1; D perhaps matches TRBD2 (6 bases). V was clipped by 3 bases and J by 0 bases, with 10 bases between them. The CDR3 is made up of 15 amino acids. Germline V gene sequence: CDR1 SGHRS, CDR2 YFSETQ. The CDR3 loop reads CASSSLARSYNEQFF. CDR3 DNA: TGCGCCAGCAGCTCCCTAGCGCGCTCCTACAATGAGCAGTTCTTC. Supplemented by reference TRBV5-1 and TRBJ2-1, the full variable domain reads KAGVTQTPRYLIKTRGQQVTLSCSPISGHRSVSWYQQTPGQGLQFLFEYFSETQRNKGNFPGRFSGRQFSNSRSEMNVSTLELGDSALYLCASSSLARSYNEQFFGPGTRLTVL.

Only one count was recorded for this clone. This sequence joins TRBV5-4 and TRBJ2-3, with D tentatively TRBD2 (5 bases). V lost 6 bases and J lost 4, with 12 bases in between. The germline gives CDR1 SGHNT, CDR2 YYREEE (reference sequence). CDR3 size: 13 residues. CDR3 region: CASNELGADTQYF. In DNA form, the CDR3 reads TGTGCCAGCAACGAATTGGGAGCAGATACGCAGTATTTT.

This chain joins TRBV2 and TRBJ2-7, with 13 positions matching TRBD2. V lost 5 bases and J lost 5; bases outside the gene matches: 6. The CDR3 spans 15 residues. CDR1 is SNHLY, CDR2 FYNNEI, per germline. This CDR3 reads CASSPNGLAGDEQYF. The CDR3 DNA is TGTGCCAGCAGTCCCAATGGACTAGCGGGAGACGAGCAGTACTTC.

This clone was counted once. At one end the junction does not follow the germline gene, possibly because of a read error. The V and J genes are TRBV4-2 and TRBJ2-5; 7 bases agree with TRBD1. Germline CDR1 LGHNA, CDR2 YNFKEQ. CDR3 length: 16 amino acids. CDR3 sequence: CASSRPGQYFQETRYF. The CDR3 DNA reads as TGTGCCAGCAGCCGACCGGGACAGTATTTCCAAGAGACCCGGTACTTC.

This clone appeared once. This sequence joins TRBV5-1 and TRBJ2-7; 12 bases are a match to TRBD2. The CDR3 is 16 amino acids. Germline values: CDR1 SGHRS, CDR2 YFSETQ. J lost 7 bases, V lost 0 bases, and 8 bases had no gene match. CDR3: CASSLGLAGAPGEQYF. The CDR3 DNA is TGCGCCAGCAGCTTGGGACTAGCGGGAGCCCCCGGGGAGCAGTACTTC.

The chain joins TRBV7-9 to TRBJ2-5; 7 nucleotides align to TRBD2. Germline V lookup: CDR1 SEHNR, CDR2 FQNEAQ (reference sequence). This CDR3 comprises 16 residues. J was trimmed by 3 bases and V by 5 bases; bases with no gene match: 12. Here the CDR3 DNA reads TGTGCCAGCAGCCAGAGGCTGGCTAGCGGAAAAGAGACCCAGTACTTC. Translation: CASSQRLASGKETQYF.